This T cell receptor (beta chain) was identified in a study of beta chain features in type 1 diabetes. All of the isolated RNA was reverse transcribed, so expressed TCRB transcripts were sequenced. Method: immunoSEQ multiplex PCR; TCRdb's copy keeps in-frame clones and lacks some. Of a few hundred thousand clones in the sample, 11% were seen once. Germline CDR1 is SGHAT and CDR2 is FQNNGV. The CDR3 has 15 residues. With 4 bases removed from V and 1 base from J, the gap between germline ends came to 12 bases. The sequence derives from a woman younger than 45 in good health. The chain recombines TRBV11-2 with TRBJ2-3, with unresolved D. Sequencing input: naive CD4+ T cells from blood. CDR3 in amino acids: CASSSGGVRTDTQYF. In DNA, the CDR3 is TGTGCCAGCAGCTCCGGTGGAGTTCGCACAGATACGCAGTATTTT.